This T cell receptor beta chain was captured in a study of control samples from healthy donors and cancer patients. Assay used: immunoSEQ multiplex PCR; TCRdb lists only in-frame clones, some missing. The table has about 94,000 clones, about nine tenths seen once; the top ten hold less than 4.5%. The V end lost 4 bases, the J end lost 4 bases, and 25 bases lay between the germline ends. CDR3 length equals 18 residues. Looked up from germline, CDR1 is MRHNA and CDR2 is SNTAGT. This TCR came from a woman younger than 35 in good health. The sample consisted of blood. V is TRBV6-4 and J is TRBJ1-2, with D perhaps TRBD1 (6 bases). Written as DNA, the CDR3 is TGTGCCAGCAGTGGACCCGAGACAGGTACATTATCGGGCTATGGCTACACCTTC. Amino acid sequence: CASSGPETGTLSGYGYTF.